These 7 T cell receptor beta chains were all obtained from the same sample, sequenced in a study of T cells in Graves' hyperthyroidism and ophthalmopathy. TCR beta CDR3 region amplification was performed from RNA transcripts. The TCR CDR3 was amplified in a first-round RT-PCR using the HTBI primer set. TCRdb processed the multiplex PCR reads anew with MiXCR; each CDR3 protein has one entry. This table has about 400,000 distinct CDR3 sequences, more than 12% appearing once. Sample: blood. The receptors derive from a man aged 50 to 60 with Graves' ophthalmopathy.

The CDR3 sequence is CASSYDAGRLNGYTF. The CDR3 coding sequence is TGTGCCAGCAGTTACGACGCAGGGCGGTTAAATGGCTACACCTTC. The chain couples TRBV6-5 to TRBJ1-2; TRBD1 might be the D (5 bases). Trimming pared 2 bases from V and 6 bases from J, leaving 16 bases between. The germline CDR1 and CDR2 sequences are MNHEY and SVGAGI. The CDR3 contains 15 residues.

This clonotype has more than one count but fewer than ten. The rearrangement links TRBV5-1 to TRBJ2-7, with 11 bases lining up with TRBD1. Germline CDR1 reads SGHRS; CDR2 reads YFSETQ. The V gene end was trimmed by 4 bases and the J gene end by 5 bases; junction bases not matched to a gene: 5. This CDR3 is 14 amino acids long. CDR3 sequence (DNA): TGCGCCAGCAGCATCGGGACAGGGGGGGACGAGCAGTACTTC. Translated, it gives CASSIGTGGDEQYF.

This clonotype was detected ten times or more. The chain uses TRBV12-3 or TRBV12-4 and TRBJ2-5, with 9 bases fitting TRBD2. J was trimmed by 7 bases and V by 7 bases; bases with no gene match: 4. CDR3 length equals 12 residues. This chain's CDR3 is CASTARGGTQYF. The CDR3 nucleotides are TGTGCCAGCACCGCGCGGGGGGGGACCCAGTACTTC.

This clonotype has a count of ten or more. The chain combines TRBV20-1 with TRBJ2-3; 14 nucleotides align to TRBD2. This CDR3 region has 17 residues. J lost 0 bases, V lost 4 bases, and 6 bases had no gene match. Germline V gives CDR1 DFQATT, CDR2 SNEGSKA (reference sequence). The CDR3 protein is CSATWTSGRPSTDTQYF. The CDR3 DNA reads TGCAGTGCTACGTGGACTAGCGGGAGGCCTAGCACAGATACGCAGTATTTT.

This clonotype appeared many times. The rearrangement uses TRBV2 and TRBJ2-7, with 7 bases identical to TRBD2. The CDR3 length is 15 residues. Germline CDR1 reads SNHLY; CDR2 reads FYNNEI. V was pared by 0 bases and J by 2 bases, with 4 bases of the junction left unmatched. This CDR3 reads CASSEAGGSTYEQYF. In nucleotides, the CDR3 is TGTGCCAGCAGTGAAGCTGGCGGGAGTACCTACGAGCAGTACTTC.

This clonotype was counted between two and nine times. The chain couples TRBV4-1 to TRBJ2-3; 9 bases agree with TRBD2. This CDR3 is built from 21 residues. The V and J ends lost 5 bases and 0 bases, in that order; junction bases with no gene match: 21. Per the germline V gene, CDR1 is MGHRA and CDR2 is YSYEKL. CDR3 DNA sequence: TGCGCCAGCAGCAAAAGGGTAGCAGGGGGAATTCTAGCGGGAAGCACAGATACGCAGTATTTT. Translating gives CASSKRVAGGILAGSTDTQYF.

This chain joins TRBV24-1 and TRBJ1-5; D is perhaps TRBD1 (6 bases). V shed 2 bases and J shed 1 base, with 17 bases lying between them. Per the germline V gene, CDR1 is KGHDR and CDR2 is SFDVKD. CDR3 length equals 18 residues. The CDR3 nucleotides are TGTGCCACCAGTGATTCCAGAACGGGGACACCGAGCAATCAGCCCCAGCATTTT. It is translated as CATSDSRTGTPSNQPQHF.